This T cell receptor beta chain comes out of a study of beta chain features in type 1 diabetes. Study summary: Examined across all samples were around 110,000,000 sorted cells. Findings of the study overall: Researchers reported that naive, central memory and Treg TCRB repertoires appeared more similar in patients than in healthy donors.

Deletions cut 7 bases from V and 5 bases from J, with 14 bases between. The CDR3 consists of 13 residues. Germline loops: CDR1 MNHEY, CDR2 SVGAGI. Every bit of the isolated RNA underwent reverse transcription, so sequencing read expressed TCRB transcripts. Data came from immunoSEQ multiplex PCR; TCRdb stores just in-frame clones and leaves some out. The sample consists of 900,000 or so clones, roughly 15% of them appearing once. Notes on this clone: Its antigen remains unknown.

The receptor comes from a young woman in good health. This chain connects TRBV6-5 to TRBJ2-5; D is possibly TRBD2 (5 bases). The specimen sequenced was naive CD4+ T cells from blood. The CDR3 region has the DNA TGTGCCAGCACCCGTCGTTCGGGGGAGACCCAGTACTTC. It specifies CASTRRSGETQYF.